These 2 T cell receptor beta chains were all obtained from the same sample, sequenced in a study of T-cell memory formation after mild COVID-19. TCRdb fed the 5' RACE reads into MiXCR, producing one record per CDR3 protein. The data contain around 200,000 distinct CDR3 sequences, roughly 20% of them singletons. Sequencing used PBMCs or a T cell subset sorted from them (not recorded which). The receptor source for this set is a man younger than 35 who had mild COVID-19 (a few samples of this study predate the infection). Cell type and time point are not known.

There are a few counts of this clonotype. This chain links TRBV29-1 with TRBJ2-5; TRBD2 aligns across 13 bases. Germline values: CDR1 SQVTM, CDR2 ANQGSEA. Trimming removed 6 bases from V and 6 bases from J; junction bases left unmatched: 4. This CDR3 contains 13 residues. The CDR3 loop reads CSVGLAGDKTQYF. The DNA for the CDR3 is TGCAGCGTCGGACTAGCGGGGGACAAGACCCAGTACTTC.

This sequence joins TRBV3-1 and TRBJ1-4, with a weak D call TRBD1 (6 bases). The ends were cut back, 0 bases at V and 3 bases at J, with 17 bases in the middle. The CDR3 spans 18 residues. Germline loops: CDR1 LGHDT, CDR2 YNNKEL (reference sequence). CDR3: CASSQEKDSGGPNEKLFF. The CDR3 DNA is TGTGCCAGCAGCCAAGAAAAGGACAGCGGAGGCCCTAATGAAAAACTGTTTTTT.